The sequence of this T cell receptor (beta chain) was determined in a study of blood T cell repertoires in COVID-19. Across the study: Specimens from acute and convalescent COVID-19 originated in the United States, Italy and Spain. PBMCs, B-cell-depleted T cells, or T cells were the source of the cDNA or gDNA that made up the material.

The table came from immunoSEQ multiplex PCR; TCRdb's copy has only in-frame clones and leaves some out. The data contain about 200,000 clones, roughly 90% of them singletons. The CDR3 contains 18 residues. Germline assignment: CDR1 MNHEY and CDR2 SMNVEV (reference sequence). V lost 6 bases and J lost 5; bases outside the gene matches: 16. This TCR came from a woman aged 40 to 49 with acute or convalescent COVID-19. The sample consisted of peripheral blood. The rearrangement uses TRBV27 and TRBJ2-5; 12 bases map to TRBD2. This CDR3 reads CASSFSSGGASSPETQYF. CDR3 coding DNA: TGTGCCAGCAGCTTCTCTAGCGGGGGGGCATCATCACCGGAGACCCAGTACTTC.